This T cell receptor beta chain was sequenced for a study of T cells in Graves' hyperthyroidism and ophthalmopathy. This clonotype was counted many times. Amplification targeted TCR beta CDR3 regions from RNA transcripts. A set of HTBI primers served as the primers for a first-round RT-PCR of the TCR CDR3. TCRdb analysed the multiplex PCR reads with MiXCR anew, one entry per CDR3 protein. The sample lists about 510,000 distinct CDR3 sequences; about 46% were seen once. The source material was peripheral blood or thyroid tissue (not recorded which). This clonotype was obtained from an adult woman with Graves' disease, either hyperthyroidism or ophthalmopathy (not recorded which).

DNA of the CDR3: TGTGCCAGCAGTTTGCGGGACATAGAAGCTTTCTTT. This sequence encodes CASSLRDIEAFF. This chain connects TRBV12-3 or TRBV12-4 to TRBJ1-1; possibly TRBD1 for D (6 bases). The CDR3 spans 12 residues. Trimming removed 3 bases from V and 8 bases from J, with 10 bases in between.